This T cell receptor (beta chain) is drawn from a study of blood T cell repertoires in COVID-19. The assay was immunoSEQ multiplex PCR, and TCRdb's table has in-frame clones only and misses some. The table records over 450,000 clones, around 90% of them present only once. The sample comprised peripheral blood. The TCR was taken from a woman in her fifties or sixties with COVID-19, enrolled during active disease.

The CDR3 DNA follows: TGTGCCAGCCGATTCAAGGAGGCGGGGGTTACAGATACGCAGTATTTT. This gives the protein CASRFKEAGVTDTQYF. The chain has TRBV21-1 and TRBJ2-3; the table's D call, TRBD2, was not checked against the DNA. TRBV21-1 is shown as a pseudogene. The CDR3 runs to 16 residues.